These 23 T cell receptor beta chains were all obtained from the same sample, sequenced in a study of blood T cell repertoires in COVID-19 (dated by TCRdb to the early 2020s). The library was made by the immunoSEQ multiplex PCR assay. TCRdb holds this immuneACCESS table with in-frame rearrangements only. Some clones are missing; in checked studies, unresolved V genes explain under half, and the rest has no known cause. The sample has 100,000 to 150,000 clones on record, about 85% of them singletons. The top ten clones comprise 6.6% of the sample. The sequenced sample consisted of peripheral blood. The origin of the receptors is a man older than 75 with active or convalescent COVID-19.

The chain uses TRBV18 and TRBJ1-1, with unresolved D. The CDR3 runs to 11 residues. Germline V lookup: CDR1 KGHSH, CDR2 LQKENI. V was trimmed by 3 bases and J by 4 bases, leaving 3 bases between them. The CDR3 nucleotides read TGTGCCAGCTCACCCCGCACTGAAGCTTTCTTT. This sequence encodes CASSPRTEAFF.

The chain recombines TRBV7-8 with TRBJ1-5, with a tentative D call TRBD1 (6 bases). V lost 5 bases and J lost 2, with 16 bases in between. The CDR3 loop spans 16 amino acids. Germline CDR1 SGHVS, CDR2 FQNEAQ. CDR3 nucleotide sequence: TGTGCCAGCAGCCCCCGAGACAGGTCTGGCAATCAGCCCCAGCATTTT. Encoded protein: CASSPRDRSGNQPQHF.

The genes are TRBV19 and TRBJ1-5, with a weak D call TRBD1 (5 bases). CDR1 is LNHDA and CDR2 is SQIVND in the germline V gene (reference sequence). The CDR3 totals 18 residues. Deletions cut 0 bases from V and 7 bases from J, with 22 bases between. The CDR3 DNA follows: TGTGCCAGTAGTATAGATCGAAAATTCACAGGTACCTACCAGCCCCAGCATTTT. It encodes CASSIDRKFTGTYQPQHF.

This clone has just one count. The rearrangement uses TRBV18 and TRBJ2-1; D is perhaps TRBD2 (5 bases). This CDR3 is 12 amino acids long. The germline CDR1 and CDR2 sequences are KGHSH and LQKENI. Trimming stripped 5 bases from V and 9 bases from J, with 11 bases between. Here the CDR3 DNA reads TGTGCCAGCTCAGAGAGGGTGGGTGAGCAGTTCTTC. It codes for CASSERVGEQFF.

The V call is TRBV9, the J call TRBJ1-2; TRBD1 matches at 8 bases. CDR3 length equals 14 residues. CDR1 and CDR2 (germline): SGDLS, YYNGEE. With 4 bases clipped from V and 6 bases from J, the junction kept 8 bases outside the gene matches. The CDR3 reads CASSTLTGEDGYTF. The CDR3 bases are TGTGCCAGCAGCACTCTGACAGGGGAGGATGGCTACACCTTC.

This clone was observed a handful of times. The chain carries TRBV6-2 or TRBV6-3 and TRBJ2-1, with 8 bases identical to TRBD2. V was clipped by 1 base and J by 15 bases; unmatched bases: 5. CDR3 length: 12 amino acids. Germline CDR1 reads MNHEY; CDR2 reads SVGEGT. CDR3 in DNA: TGTGCCAGCAGTTACTTCGGGACTAGATGGTTCTTC. Its protein product is CASSYFGTRWFF.

The rearrangement joins TRBV28 to TRBJ2-7; 8 bases agree with TRBD1. V dropped 7 bases and J dropped 5; count of bases not matched to a gene: 7. The CDR3 has 13 residues. The germline V gene has CDR1 MDHEN and CDR2 SYDVKM. In nucleotides, the CDR3 is TGTGCCAGCAACGGACAGGGTTCCAACGAGCAGTACTTC. Translated: CASNGQGSNEQYF.

The chain carries TRBV24-1 and TRBJ1-2; TRBD1 aligns across 8 bases. V lost 4 bases to trimming and J lost 0 bases; unmatched junction nucleotides: 6. This CDR3 is built from 16 residues. CDR1 is KGHDR and CDR2 is SFDVKD in the germline V gene. The CDR3 here is CATSDRDRTSNYGYTF. The CDR3 nucleotides read TGTGCCACCAGTGACCGGGACAGGACATCTAACTATGGCTACACCTTC.

The V gene is TRBV9, the J gene TRBJ2-2; 12 nucleotides line up with TRBD2. CDR1 SGDLS and CDR2 YYNGEE come from the germline V gene. The CDR3 sequence is 21 residues long. J gave up 5 bases and V 0 bases, and 17 bases lay outside the gene matches. The CDR3 protein is CASSVVLRVVWTSGETGELFF. The CDR3 DNA reads as TGTGCCAGCAGCGTAGTTCTACGGGTCGTATGGACTAGCGGGGAGACCGGGGAGCTGTTTTTT.

J is TRBJ2-2 and V is TRBV4-1; maybe TRBD2 (6 bases). Trimming removed 1 base from V and 2 bases from J, with 8 bases in between. Germline V gives CDR1 MGHRA, CDR2 YSYEKL. CDR3 length: 15 residues. DNA for the CDR3: TGCGCCAGCAGCCAAGGAGCGGGTAACACCGGGGAGCTGTTTTTT. It yields the protein CASSQGAGNTGELFF.

The chain uses TRBV5-1 and TRBJ2-5; D call uncertain. Trimming stripped 0 bases from V and 4 bases from J, with 10 bases between. The V gene's germline CDR1 is SGHRS and CDR2 YFSETQ. This CDR3 spans 14 amino acids. The CDR3 region is CASSLDSNGETQYF. CDR3 bases: TGCGCCAGCAGCTTGGACAGCAACGGAGAGACCCAGTACTTC.

The gene calls are TRBV19 and TRBJ2-3; 9 bases fit TRBD2. Germline trimming cut 3 bases from V and 3 bases from J; bases unmatched to any gene: 13. From germline, CDR1 is LNHDA and CDR2 SQIVND (reference sequence). The CDR3 runs 18 residues. For the CDR3, the DNA is TGTGCCAGTAGTATGGGCGGGGGGGCCATCACTACGACAGATACGCAGTATTTT. This codes for CASSMGGGAITTTDTQYF.

The chain uses TRBV29-1 and TRBJ1-4; TRBD1 aligns across 8 bases. Germline values: CDR1 SQVTM, CDR2 ANQGSEA. V shed 6 bases, J shed 6 bases, and the junction held 6 bases outside the gene matches. CDR3 size: 13 residues. This CDR3 is CSVITGGDEKLFF. DNA for the CDR3: TGCAGCGTAATTACAGGGGGGGATGAAAAACTGTTTTTT.

V and J are TRBV20-1 and TRBJ1-5, with D uncertain. In germline, CDR1 is DFQATT, CDR2 SNEGSKA (reference sequence). V was cut by 3 bases and J by 6 bases, with 9 bases left in between. The CDR3 contains 12 residues. CDR3 residues: CSASQFTQPQHF. The CDR3 DNA reads TGCAGTGCTAGTCAGTTCACTCAGCCCCAGCATTTT.

This clone has a single count. The chain combines TRBV13 with TRBJ1-6; D gene uncertain. This CDR3 has 13 residues. Germline CDR1 PRHDT, CDR2 FYEKMQ (reference sequence). Deletions cut 1 base from V and 7 bases from J, with 5 bases between. CDR3 in DNA: TGTGCCAGCAGCTTAGACACCAATTCACCCCTCCACTTT. Protein: CASSLDTNSPLHF.

The V gene is TRBV24-1, the J gene TRBJ2-2; D remains ambiguous. Germline-derived CDR1 and CDR2 are KGHDR and SFDVKD. Trimming cost V 2 bases and J 2 bases, with 5 bases left between them. CDR3 size: 14 residues. This CDR3 is CATSDYRNTGELFF. The CDR3 DNA follows: TGTGCCACCAGTGATTACAGAAACACCGGGGAGCTGTTTTTT.

This clone was detected only a few times. The chain uses TRBV9 and TRBJ1-2; D not certain. Trimming stripped 4 bases from V and 7 bases from J, with 17 bases between. The germline V gene encodes CDR1 SGDLS and CDR2 YYNGEE. The CDR3 is made up of 14 amino acids. The CDR3 DNA follows: TGTGCCAGCAGCCCAGGTGGGCAGGCGATTGGCTACACCTTC. Its translation is CASSPGGQAIGYTF. The whole variable domain, remainder taken from reference TRBV9 and TRBJ1-2, is DSGVTQTPKHLITATGQRVTLRCSPRSGDLSVYWYQQSLDQGLQFLIQYYNGEERAKGNILERFSAQQFPDLHSELNLSSLELGDSALYFCASSPGGQAIGYTFGSGTRLTVV.

The chain uses TRBV6-7 and TRBJ1-5; the match to TRBD1 covers 8 bases. TRBV6-7 is sorted into the ORF group, with uncertain function. Trimming cost V 7 bases and J 4 bases; bases outside gene matches: 9. The CDR3 runs to 15 residues. CDR3 amino acids: CASITGTGENQPQHF. The CDR3 nucleotides are TGTGCCAGCATAACCGGGACAGGAGAAAATCAGCCCCAGCATTTT.

The chain combines TRBV30 with TRBJ2-6; TRBD2 is a possible D gene (5 bases). The length of the CDR3 is 19 residues. Trimming cost V 4 bases and J 1 base, with 23 bases left between them. Germline CDR1 reads GTSNPN; CDR2 reads SVGIG (reference sequence). The CDR3 region has the DNA TGTGCCTGGAATGCCCGCGTGAGGGAGCTCTTATCTGGGGCCAACGTCCTGACTTTC. This sequence encodes CAWNARVRELLSGANVLTF.

This rearrangement joins TRBV6-5 to TRBJ1-1; D may be TRBD1 (5 bases). The germline V and J ends were trimmed by 7 bases and 3 bases, with 15 bases remaining between them. CDR1 is MNHEY, CDR2 SVGAGI, per germline. The CDR3 runs 14 residues. The CDR3 nucleotides are TGTGCCAGCACCCTCAGGGTTAGAGACACTGAAGCTTTCTTT. Amino acids: CASTLRVRDTEAFF.

The gene calls are TRBV7-9 and TRBJ2-6, with 9 bases that match TRBD2. CDR3 length: 18 amino acids. The V gene end was trimmed by 5 bases and the J gene end by 3 bases; junction bases not matched to a gene: 11. Germline V gene data show CDR1 as SEHNR and CDR2 as FQNEAQ (reference sequence). The DNA of the CDR3 is TGTGCCAGCAGCGCGGGACTAGCTCGGAGAAGTGGGGCCAACGTCCTGACTTTC. This encodes CASSAGLARRSGANVLTF.

This chain connects TRBV5-4 to TRBJ2-5; 9 bases align to TRBD2. V gave up 6 bases and J gave up 4 bases; unmatched junction bases: 13. Germline V gives CDR1 SGHNT, CDR2 YYREEE (reference sequence). There are 16 residues in the CDR3. The CDR3 DNA follows: TGTGCCAGCACCCCAGCGGGAGGCCTAGGGTCAGAGACCCAGTACTTC. Encoded protein: CASTPAGGLGSETQYF.

The chain couples TRBV5-1 to TRBJ2-5; 10 bases align to TRBD2. This CDR3 is built from 16 residues. V gave up 0 bases and J gave up 4 bases; unmatched junction bases: 6. Per germline, CDR1 SGHRS and CDR2 YFSETQ. The CDR3 here is CASSLALAGVGETQYF. CDR3 DNA: TGCGCCAGCAGCTTGGCGCTAGCGGGAGTGGGAGAGACCCAGTACTTC.